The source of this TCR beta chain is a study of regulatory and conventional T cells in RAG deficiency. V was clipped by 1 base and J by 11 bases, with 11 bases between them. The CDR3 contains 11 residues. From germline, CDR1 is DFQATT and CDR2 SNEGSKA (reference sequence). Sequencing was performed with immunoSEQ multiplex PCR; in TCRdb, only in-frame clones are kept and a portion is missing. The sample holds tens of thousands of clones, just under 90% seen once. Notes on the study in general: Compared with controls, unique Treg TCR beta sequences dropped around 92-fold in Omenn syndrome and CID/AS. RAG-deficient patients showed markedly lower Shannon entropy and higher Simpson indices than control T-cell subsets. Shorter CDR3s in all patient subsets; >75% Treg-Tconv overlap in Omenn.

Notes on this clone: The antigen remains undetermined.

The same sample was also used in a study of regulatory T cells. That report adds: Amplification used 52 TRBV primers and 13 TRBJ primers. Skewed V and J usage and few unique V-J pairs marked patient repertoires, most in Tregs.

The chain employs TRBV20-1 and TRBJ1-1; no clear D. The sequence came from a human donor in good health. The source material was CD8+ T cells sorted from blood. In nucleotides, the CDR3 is TGCAGTGCTAGAGGCGGTTGGGAGGCTTTCTTT. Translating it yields CSARGGWEAFF.